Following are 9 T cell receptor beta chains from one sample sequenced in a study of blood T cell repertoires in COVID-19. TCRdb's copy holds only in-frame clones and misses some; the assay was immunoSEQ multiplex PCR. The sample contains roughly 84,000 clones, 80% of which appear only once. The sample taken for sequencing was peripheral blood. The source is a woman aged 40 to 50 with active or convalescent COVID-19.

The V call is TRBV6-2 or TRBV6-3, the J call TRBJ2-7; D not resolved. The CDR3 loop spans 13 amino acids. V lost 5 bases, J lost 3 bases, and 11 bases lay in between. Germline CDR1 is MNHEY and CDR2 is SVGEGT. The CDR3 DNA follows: TGTGCCAGCAGTCTAACTCGAAACTACGAGCAGTACTTC. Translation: CASSLTRNYEQYF.

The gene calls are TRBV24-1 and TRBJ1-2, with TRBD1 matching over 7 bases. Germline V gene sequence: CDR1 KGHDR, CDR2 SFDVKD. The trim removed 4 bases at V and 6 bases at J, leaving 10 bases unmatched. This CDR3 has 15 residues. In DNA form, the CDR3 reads TGTGCCACCAGTGACCGGGCCAGGGGGTTGGATGGCTACACCTTC. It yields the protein CATSDRARGLDGYTF.

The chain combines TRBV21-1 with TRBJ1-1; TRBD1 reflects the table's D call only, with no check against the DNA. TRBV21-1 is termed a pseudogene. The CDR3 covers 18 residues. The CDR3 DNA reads TGTGCCAGCAGCAGGGTTGGCAGGGGTGAACCTATGAACACTGAAGCTTTCTTT. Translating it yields CASSRVGRGEPMNTEAFF.

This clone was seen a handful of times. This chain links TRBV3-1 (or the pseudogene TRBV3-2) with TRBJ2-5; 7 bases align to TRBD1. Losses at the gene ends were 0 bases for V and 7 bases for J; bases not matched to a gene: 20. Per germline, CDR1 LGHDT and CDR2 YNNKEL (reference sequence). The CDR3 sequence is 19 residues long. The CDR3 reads CASSQDGRTGAWVGWTQYF. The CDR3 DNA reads TGTGCCAGCAGCCAAGATGGCAGAACAGGGGCTTGGGTGGGTTGGACCCAGTACTTC.

The CDR3 sequence: CASSQDWTLGNTGELFF. The CDR3 region has the DNA TGTGCCAGCAGCCAAGACTGGACATTGGGAAACACCGGGGAGCTGTTTTTT. The chain employs TRBV4-2 and TRBJ2-2, with D maybe TRBD1 (5 bases). CDR3 length: 17 residues. Germline V gene lookup returns CDR1 LGHNA and CDR2 YNFKEQ. The V and J ends lost 0 bases and 2 bases respectively, with 13 bases between them.

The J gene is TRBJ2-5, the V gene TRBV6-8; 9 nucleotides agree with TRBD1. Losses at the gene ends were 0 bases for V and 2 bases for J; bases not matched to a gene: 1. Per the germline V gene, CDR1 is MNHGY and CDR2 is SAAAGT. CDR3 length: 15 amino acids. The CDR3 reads CASSYSGTGQETQYF. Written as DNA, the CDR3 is TGTGCCAGCAGTTACTCGGGGACAGGGCAAGAGACCCAGTACTTC.

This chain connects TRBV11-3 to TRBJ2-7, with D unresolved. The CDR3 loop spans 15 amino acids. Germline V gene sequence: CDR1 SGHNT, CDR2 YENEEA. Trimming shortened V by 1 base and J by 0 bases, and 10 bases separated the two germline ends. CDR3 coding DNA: TGTGCCAGCAGCTTAGTGGGCTGGTCCTCCTACGAGCAGTACTTC. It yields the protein CASSLVGWSSYEQYF.

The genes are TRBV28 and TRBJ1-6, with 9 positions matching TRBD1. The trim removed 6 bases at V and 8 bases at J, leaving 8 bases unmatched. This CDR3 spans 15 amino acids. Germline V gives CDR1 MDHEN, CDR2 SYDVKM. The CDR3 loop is CASSPQGAVYSPLHF. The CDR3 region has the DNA TGTGCCAGCAGCCCACAGGGGGCGGTTTATTCACCCCTCCACTTT.

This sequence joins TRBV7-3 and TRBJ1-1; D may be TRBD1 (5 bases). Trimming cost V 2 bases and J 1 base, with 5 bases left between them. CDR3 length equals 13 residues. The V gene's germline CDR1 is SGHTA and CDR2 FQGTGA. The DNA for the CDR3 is TGTGCCAGCAGCTTAGGGGCGAACACTGAAGCTTTCTTT. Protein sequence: CASSLGANTEAFF.